A selection of T cell receptor beta chains follows, all from one sample in a study of shared clonotypes between healthy human individuals. Produced via immunoSEQ multiplex PCR; TCRdb's table is partial and in-frame only. This sample yields 2,500,000 or so clones, of which about nine tenths are seen a single time; 0.37% belongs to the top ten. Sequencing was done on a sample of naive CD4+ T cells from PBMCs. Receptor source: a man between 18 and 29 years old in good health. Some clones in this sample may be carry-over from other donors' samples. Both conserved end residues are part of each CDR3. D genes are given only for firm matches. Expanded clones are given a class, and other clones once, few, many or no size at all.

J | D | V | size | CDR3 | DNA
TRBJ2-7 | - | TRBV6-5 | - | CASSYSEAFSYEQYF | TGTGCCAGCAGTTACTCCGAGGCCTTCTCCTACGAGCAGTACTTC
TRBJ2-1 | TRBD1 | TRBV6-5 | - | CASSYSLQGRNNEQFF | TGTGCCAGCAGTTACTCGCTACAGGGGCGAAACAATGAGCAGTTCTTC
TRBJ1-5 | - | TRBV27 | - | CASSLVIRALYSNQPQHF | TGTGCCAGCAGTTTGGTCATCAGGGCCCTTTATAGCAATCAGCCCCAGCATTTT
TRBJ1-1 | - | TRBV19 | - | CASSILIVKTNTEAFF | TGTGCCAGTAGTATTTTGATCGTCAAGACAAACACTGAAGCTTTCTTT
TRBJ1-1 | - | TRBV30 | - | CAFTRLTEAFF | TGTGCCTTCACACGACTTACTGAAGCTTTCTTT
TRBJ2-4 | - | TRBV5-4 | - | CASSQGSGGVQYF | TGTGCCAGCAGCCAAGGGAGTGGCGGGGTTCAGTACTTC
TRBJ2-3 | - | TRBV5-4 | - | CASSLGGYGTDTQYF | TGTGCCAGCAGCTTGGGGGGCTACGGCACAGATACGCAGTATTTT
TRBJ2-7 | - | TRBV5-1 | - | CASSPNRESGLYF | TGCGCCAGCAGCCCTAACAGGGAGAGTGGTTTGTACTTC
TRBJ1-1 | - | TRBV4-1 | - | CASSVGQPNTEAFF | TGCGCCAGCAGCGTTGGACAGCCGAACACTGAAGCTTTCTTT
TRBJ1-1 | - | TRBV9 | - | CASSVNGAQGAFF | TGTGCCAGCAGCGTAAATGGGGCGCAGGGAGCTTTCTTT
TRBJ1-5 | - | TRBV7-8 | - | CASSYYSLGTGVNQPQRF | TGTGCCAGCAGCTATTACTCCCTCGGGACGGGAGTCAATCAGCCCCAGCGTTTT
TRBJ2-2 | - | TRBV4-2 | - | CASSQEGVTENTGELFF | TGTGCCAGCAGCCAAGAAGGGGTAACGGAAAACACCGGGGAGCTGTTTTTT
TRBJ1-2 | - | TRBV5-4 | - | CASSLGQSVNGYTF | TGTGCCAGCAGCTTGGGGCAGAGCGTAAATGGCTACACCTTC
TRBJ1-5 | - | TRBV7-2 | once | CASSLENLGPQHF | TGTGCCAGCAGCTTGGAAAACCTGGGGCCCCAGCATTTT
TRBJ2-5 | TRBD2 | TRBV7-2 | once | CASSLAGLAGGETQYF | TGTGCCAGCAGCTTAGCAGGACTAGCGGGAGGGGAGACCCAGTACTTC
TRBJ2-7 | - | TRBV15 | - | CATSLGGSSYEQYF | TGTGCCACCTCCCTGGGCGGTTCCTCCTACGAGCAGTACTTC
TRBJ2-3 | - | TRBV29-1 | - | CSALTGTADTQYF | TGCAGCGCTCTCACAGGGACCGCAGATACGCAGTATTTT
TRBJ2-4 | - | TRBV7-3 | - | CASSLAGQGIQYF | TGTGCCAGCAGCTTAGCGGGACAAGGCATTCAGTACTTC
TRBJ2-1 | - | TRBV15 | - | CATAKRGRENEQFF | TGTGCCACCGCAAAGAGGGGCAGGGAGAATGAGCAGTTCTTC
TRBJ1-2 | - | TRBV7-2 | - | CASSWKDGGLHGYTF | TGTGCCAGCAGCTGGAAGGACGGGGGGCTCCATGGCTACACCTTC
TRBJ2-2 | TRBD1 | TRBV28 | - | CASSLPITGGGGGELFF | TGTGCCAGCAGTTTGCCAATCACAGGGGGCGGCGGCGGGGAGCTGTTTTTT
TRBJ2-3 | TRBD2 | TRBV11-3 | - | CASSLGGLAGDTDTQYF | TGTGCCAGCAGCTTAGGGGGACTAGCGGGAGACACAGATACGCAGTATTTT
TRBJ1-2 | - | TRBV6-4 | - | CASSAGAGYTF | TGTGCCAGCAGTGCGGGGGCAGGCTACACCTTC
TRBJ2-2 | - | TRBV7-8 | - | CASSPDEFLGATGELFF | TGTGCCAGCAGCCCAGACGAGTTTCTGGGGGCGACCGGGGAGCTGTTTTTT
TRBJ2-3 | TRBD2 | TRBV5-4 | once | CASSPTSGRTRSTDTQYF | TGTGCCAGCAGCCCTACTAGCGGGAGGACCCGAAGCACAGATACGCAGTATTTT
TRBJ1-1 | TRBD1 | TRBV6-5 | - | CASSYSDRGLEAFF | TGTGCCAGCAGTTACTCGGACAGGGGGCTCGAAGCTTTCTTT
TRBJ2-1 | - | TRBV15 | - | CATSRASFEQFF | TGTGCCACCAGCAGAGCGTCCTTTGAGCAGTTCTTC
TRBJ2-2 | - | TRBV28 | - | CASKRGNTGELFF | TGTGCCAGCAAACGGGGGAACACCGGGGAGCTGTTTTTT
TRBJ1-1 | - | TRBV29-1 | - | CSGEEGPGTEAFF | TGCAGCGGAGAGGAGGGACCGGGGACTGAAGCTTTCTTT
TRBJ2-5 | TRBD1 | TRBV9 | - | CASSERTGEGETQYF | TGTGCCAGCAGCGAAAGGACAGGCGAAGGGGAGACCCAGTACTTC
TRBJ2-7 | - | TRBV7-2 | - | CASSLVGGSYEQYF | TGTGCCAGCAGCTTAGTAGGCGGGTCCTACGAGCAGTACTTC
TRBJ1-1 | - | TRBV19 | - | CASSPRRPTTAQAFF | TGTGCCAGTAGTCCCCGGCGGCCCACTACGGCTCAAGCTTTCTTT